This passage covers 24 T cell receptor beta chains from one sample sequenced in a study of T cells after posttransplantation cyclophosphamide. Treatment was busulfan-fludarabine conditioning, a marrow graft, and cyclophosphamide on days +3 and +4. The table came from immunoSEQ multiplex PCR; TCRdb's copy has only in-frame clones and leaves some out. The sample yields some 7,100 clones, without any singletons. Here the sequenced sample was PBMCs, taken after an allogeneic stem cell transplant with post-transplant cyclophosphamide. The receptors were sampled from a male patient in his 30s who received an allogeneic stem cell transplant from an unrelated donor, was CMV-positive, and had acute and chronic GVHD. The T cells may partly be graft donor cells.

This clone was seen ten or more times. CDR3 sequence (DNA): TGTGCCAGCAGTTTACCGGGAAACTATGGCTACACCTTC. Translation gives CASSLPGNYGYTF. This chain joins TRBV27 and TRBJ1-2; D is ambiguous. In germline, CDR1 is MNHEY, CDR2 SMNVEV (reference sequence). The length of the CDR3 is 13 residues. V was clipped by 2 bases and J by 2 bases, with 6 bases between them.

At least ten counts were recorded for this clone. The rearrangement joins TRBV19 to TRBJ2-1; 12 positions match TRBD2. The CDR3 consists of 18 residues. J gave up 6 bases and V 2 bases, and 11 bases lay outside the gene matches. The germline V gene has CDR1 LNHDA and CDR2 SQIVND (reference sequence). The CDR3 DNA is TGTGCCAGTAGTATAACTTCCATGCTAGCGGGGGGGCTCAATGAGCAGTTCTTC. This gives the protein CASSITSMLAGGLNEQFF.

This clone occurred many times. The chain combines TRBV4-3 with TRBJ2-3, with D perhaps matching TRBD2 (5 bases). The germline V gene has CDR1 LGHNA and CDR2 YSLEER. Trimming stripped 4 bases from V and 1 base from J, with 12 bases between. The CDR3 runs to 15 residues. The CDR3 loop reads CASSPRAEGTDTQYF. Here the CDR3 DNA reads TGCGCCAGCAGCCCCAGAGCGGAAGGCACAGATACGCAGTATTTT.

This clone was found many times. The rearrangement joins TRBV7-2 to TRBJ2-5; TRBD2 agrees at 12 bases. The CDR3 spans 15 residues. Trimming at V came to 4 bases and at J to 5 bases, leaving 5 bases not matched to a gene. Germline V lookup: CDR1 SGHTA, CDR2 FQGNSA. CDR3 sequence: CASSSTSGSTETQYF. For the CDR3, the DNA is TGTGCCAGCAGCTCGACTAGCGGGAGTACGGAGACCCAGTACTTC.

This clone was seen ten or more times. The rearrangement links TRBV5-1 to TRBJ2-7; D remains unclear. V lost 4 bases and J 1 base, leaving 18 bases between the germline ends. CDR3 length equals 16 residues. Germline V gives CDR1 SGHRS, CDR2 YFSETQ. The DNA for the CDR3 is TGCGCCAGCAGCAACAAAGTGGATCCGAGGTCCTACGAGCAGTACTTC. It codes for CASSNKVDPRSYEQYF.

This clone was found many times. V usage is TRBV7-9 and J usage is TRBJ2-5; tentative D call: TRBD1 (6 bases). The length of the CDR3 is 14 residues. Germline V CDR1 and CDR2: SEHNR, FQNEAQ (reference sequence). V lost 5 bases and J 0 bases, leaving 10 bases between the germline ends. The CDR3: CASSLGQNQETQYF. In DNA form, the CDR3 reads TGTGCCAGCAGCCTAGGACAGAACCAAGAGACCCAGTACTTC.

This clone ranks as medium-sized. The J gene is TRBJ1-5, the V gene TRBV19, with D uncertain. The germline gives CDR1 LNHDA, CDR2 SQIVND (reference sequence). The V end lost 7 bases, the J end lost 0 bases, and 13 bases lay between the germline ends. This CDR3 spans 15 amino acids. CDR3 in DNA: TGTGCCAGTAAGCTCCTTGCGCCTAGCAATCAGCCCCAGCATTTT. This encodes CASKLLAPSNQPQHF. Together with reference TRBV19 and TRBJ1-5, the CDR3 gives the full variable domain: DGGITQSPKYLFRKEGQNVTLSCEQNLNHDAMYWYRQDPGQGLRLIYYSQIVNDFQKGDIAEGYSVSREKKESFPLTVTSAQKNPTAFYLCASKLLAPSNQPQHFGDGTRLSIL.

The chain has TRBV6-6 and TRBJ1-5; no reliable D call. Germline V gene lookup returns CDR1 MNHNY and CDR2 SVGAGI (reference sequence). The length of the CDR3 is 12 residues. V was cut by 11 bases and J by 7 bases, with 15 bases left in between. DNA for the CDR3: TGTGCCGGGAGTAGGGAAGGCCAGCCCCAGCATTTT. This encodes CAGSREGQPQHF.

This clone is medium-sized within its sample. The gene calls are TRBV7-2 and TRBJ2-2; D is undetermined. CDR1 and CDR2 (germline): SGHTA, FQGNSA. Trimming removed 5 bases at V and 7 bases at J, with 14 bases between. This CDR3 has 14 residues. The chain's CDR3 is CASSLRLGGGELFF. As DNA, the CDR3 is TGTGCCAGCAGCCTGCGACTCGGTGGCGGGGAGCTGTTTTTT.

This clone was recorded at least ten times. This chain uses TRBV29-1 with TRBJ1-2; 12 bases align to TRBD1. This CDR3 spans 14 amino acids. CDR1 SQVTM and CDR2 ANQGSEA come from the germline V gene. V was pared by 4 bases and J by 7 bases, with 7 bases of the junction left unmatched. CDR3 bases: TGCAGCGTTGCTCAGGGACAGGGGGCAGGTGGCTACACCTTC. It specifies CSVAQGQGAGGYTF. The full variable domain, in which reference TRBV29-1 and TRBJ1-2 provide the parts outside the CDR3, is SAVISQKPSRDICQRGTSLTIQCQVDSQVTMMFWYRQQPGQSLTLIATANQGSEATYESGFVIDKFPISRPNLTFSTLTVSNMSPEDSSIYLCSVAQGQGAGGYTFGSGTRLTVV.

This clone was seen only a few times. The J gene is TRBJ2-5, the V gene TRBV6-6, with 7 bases that match TRBD2. The better agreement between TRBJ2-7 and the DNA end casts doubt on the J call. The length of the CDR3 is 15 residues. Germline V gene lookup returns CDR1 MNHNY and CDR2 SVGAGI (reference sequence). CDR3 amino acids: CASSYPAAGNYEQYF. DNA of the CDR3: TGTGCCAGCAGTTACCCGGCAGCGGGGAATTACGAGCAGTACTTC.

This clone has a count of ten or more. This rearrangement joins TRBV20-1 to TRBJ2-1; TRBD1 is a possible D gene (7 bases). This CDR3 region has 11 residues. Between the trimmed V and J ends, which lost 7 bases and 7 bases, there was a span of 11 bases. CDR1 DFQATT and CDR2 SNEGSKA come from the germline V gene (reference sequence). The DNA for the CDR3 is TGCAGTGGGGCAGGGGGGAATGAGCAGTTCTTC. It specifies CSGAGGNEQFF.

This clone was observed a few times. J is TRBJ2-5 and V is TRBV7-9, with 13 nucleotides matching TRBD2. J lost 9 bases, V lost 2 bases, and 9 bases had no gene match. CDR3 length: 16 amino acids. The V gene's germline CDR1 is SEHNR and CDR2 FQNEAQ (reference sequence). CDR3 sequence reads: CASSLSGLAGAEAQYF. CDR3 bases: TGTGCCAGCAGCTTAAGTGGACTAGCGGGGGCCGAAGCCCAGTACTTC.

This clone was counted ten times or more. The V gene is TRBV5-6, the J gene TRBJ1-2, with 8 bases identical to TRBD1. The V gene end was trimmed by 4 bases and the J gene end by 5 bases; junction bases not matched to a gene: 7. Germline V gene sequence: CDR1 SGHDT, CDR2 YYEEEE. The CDR3 contains 14 residues. Written as DNA, the CDR3 is TGTGCCAGCAGCCCCACCGACAGGGGTTATGGCTACACCTTC. This sequence encodes CASSPTDRGYGYTF.

This clone was seen at least ten times. V gene TRBV7-9 combines with J gene TRBJ2-1, with TRBD1 identical over 7 bases. Germline values: CDR1 SEHNR, CDR2 FQNEAQ (reference sequence). The length of the CDR3 is 19 residues. V dropped 5 bases and J dropped 0; count of bases not matched to a gene: 16. The CDR3 loop reads CASSGKQQGTLSSYNEQFF. The CDR3 coding sequence is TGTGCCAGCAGCGGTAAACAACAGGGGACCCTGAGCTCCTACAATGAGCAGTTCTTC.

There are many counts of this clone. The V gene is TRBV19, the J gene TRBJ2-2; no clear D. CDR3 length: 14 residues. Germline V CDR1 and CDR2: LNHDA, SQIVND (reference sequence). Trimming cost V 5 bases and J 6 bases, with 13 bases left between them. CDR3 nucleotide sequence: TGTGCCAGTAGTCTAGGCCCCCAGGCCGGGGAGCTGTTTTTT. This gives the protein CASSLGPQAGELFF. Variable domain in full (rest from reference TRBV19 and TRBJ2-2): DGGITQSPKYLFRKEGQNVTLSCEQNLNHDAMYWYRQDPGQGLRLIYYSQIVNDFQKGDIAEGYSVSREKKESFPLTVTSAQKNPTAFYLCASSLGPQAGELFFGEGSRLTVL.

This clone was recorded at least ten times. The chain joins TRBV7-9 to TRBJ2-3, with unresolved D. V lost 3 bases to trimming and J lost 5 bases, with 15 bases between them. In germline, CDR1 is SEHNR, CDR2 FQNEAQ (reference sequence). CDR3 size: 15 residues. The CDR3 nucleotides are TGTGCCAGCAGCTTTTCTAGATCCCTCCAAGATACGCAGTATTTT. Protein: CASSFSRSLQDTQYF.

Within the sample, this clone is medium-sized (0.01 to 0.1%). The V and J genes are TRBV7-9 and TRBJ1-1; D remains unclear. Germline loops: CDR1 SEHNR, CDR2 FQNEAQ (reference sequence). The CDR3 covers 12 residues. The V and J ends lost 1 base and 5 bases respectively, with 5 bases between them. The CDR3 protein is CASSLDKTEAFF. The DNA of the CDR3 is TGTGCCAGCAGCTTAGACAAAACTGAAGCTTTCTTT. Variable domain in full (rest from reference TRBV7-9 and TRBJ1-1): DTGVSQNPRHKITKRGQNVTFRCDPISEHNRLYWYRQTLGQGPEFLTYFQNEAQLEKSRLLSDRFSAERPKGSFSTLEIQRTEQGDSAMYLCASSLDKTEAFFGQGTRLTVV.

This clone has at least ten counts. V gene TRBV29-1 combines with J gene TRBJ2-1; TRBD2 matches at 10 bases. The germline V gene encodes CDR1 SQVTM and CDR2 ANQGSEA. The ends lost 0 bases at V and 3 bases at J; junction bases unmatched: 11. The CDR3 extends over 18 amino acids. In DNA form, the CDR3 reads TGCAGCGTTGAAGATATTGACGCAGCGGGAGGGCTCTACAATGAGCAGTTCTTC. It yields the protein CSVEDIDAAGGLYNEQFF.

There are many counts of this clone. This chain connects TRBV5-1 to TRBJ2-1, with D unresolved. This CDR3 spans 13 amino acids. Germline V CDR1 and CDR2: SGHRS, YFSETQ. V lost 0 bases, J lost 6 bases, and 7 bases lay in between. The CDR3 bases are TGCGCCAGCAGCTTGGATCCGGGCAATGAGCAGTTCTTC. As protein: CASSLDPGNEQFF. Looking up the rest from reference TRBV5-1 and TRBJ2-1 gives the full variable domain: KAGVTQTPRYLIKTRGQQVTLSCSPISGHRSVSWYQQTPGQGLQFLFEYFSETQRNKGNFPGRFSGRQFSNSRSEMNVSTLELGDSALYLCASSLDPGNEQFFGPGTRLTVL.

The sample holds many counts of this clone. The chain couples TRBV19 to TRBJ1-1; TRBD1 aligns across 11 bases. The V segment lost 5 bases and the J segment 10 bases; nucleotides outside the gene matches: 9. Germline V gene sequence: CDR1 LNHDA, CDR2 SQIVND (reference sequence). The CDR3 consists of 14 residues. The chain's CDR3 is CASSSGTGGLPAFF. CDR3 bases: TGTGCCAGTAGTTCCGGGACAGGGGGTCTTCCAGCTTTCTTT.

This clone was recorded many times. The V call is TRBV10-3, the J call TRBJ2-2; maybe TRBD1 (5 bases). This CDR3 is 15 amino acids long. CDR1 and CDR2 from the germline V gene are ENHRY and SYGVKD. The germline V and J ends were trimmed by 4 bases and 1 base, with 10 bases remaining between them. The CDR3 sequence: CAISVGQGNTGELFF. Written as DNA, the CDR3 is TGTGCCATCAGTGTCGGGCAGGGGAACACCGGGGAGCTGTTTTTT.

This clone was recorded many times. The chain recombines TRBV2 with TRBJ1-5; D remains unclear. V lost 2 bases and J lost 3, with 8 bases in between. In germline, CDR1 is SNHLY, CDR2 FYNNEI. CDR3 length: 14 amino acids. The CDR3 DNA reads TGTGCCAGCAGTGAACTTCCTTTCAATCAGCCCCAGCATTTT. Translation gives CASSELPFNQPQHF.

This clone has at least ten counts. The chain recombines TRBV4-2 with TRBJ1-1; TRBD1 might be the D (6 bases). This CDR3 is built from 15 residues. V lost 0 bases and J lost 4, with 12 bases in between. Germline V CDR1 and CDR2: LGHNA, YNFKEQ. The CDR3 region is CASSQDSGGATEAFF. CDR3 nucleotides: TGTGCCAGCAGCCAAGATTCGGGGGGGGCCACTGAAGCTTTCTTT.